The 5 T cell receptor beta chains presented below share a single source sample, sequenced in a study of identical twins. TCRdb fed the 5' RACE reads into MiXCR, producing one record per CDR3 protein. The data show about 530,000 distinct CDR3 sequences, 20% to 25% seen once. This sample was also put to use in a study of yellow fever vaccine responses in identical twins.

Sequences were obtained from CD4+ T cells sorted from blood. The receptors come from a woman under 30 in good health.

V and J are TRBV27 and TRBJ2-1; 13 bases agree with TRBD2. V trimming: 3 bases; J trimming: 7 bases; junction bases outside the gene matches: 3. This CDR3 is built from 15 residues. CDR1 and CDR2 from the germline V gene are MNHEY and SMNVEV (reference sequence). The chain's CDR3 is CASSFRTSGRNEQFF. The DNA for the CDR3 is TGTGCCAGCAGTTTTCGGACTAGCGGGAGAAATGAGCAGTTCTTC.

This rearrangement joins TRBV12-3 or TRBV12-4 to TRBJ1-4, with TRBD1 as a possible D gene (5 bases). V was pared by 7 bases and J by 3 bases, with 15 bases between. The CDR3 has 15 amino acids. The CDR3 protein is CASTHGGKPNEKLFF. CDR3 nucleotides: TGTGCCAGCACCCATGGGGGGAAGCCTAATGAAAAACTGTTTTTT.

This clonotype was detected only a few times. The CDR3 is CSASPGPTYEQYF. Written as DNA, the CDR3 is TGCAGTGCTAGCCCCGGGCCAACCTACGAGCAGTACTTC. The chain is built from TRBV20-1 and TRBJ2-7, with D uncertain. Germline V gene lookup returns CDR1 DFQATT and CDR2 SNEGSKA (reference sequence). Trimming removed 3 bases at V and 2 bases at J, with 11 bases between. The CDR3 totals 13 residues.

The rearrangement uses TRBV2 and TRBJ2-1; possibly TRBD2 for D (6 bases). Germline loops: CDR1 SNHLY, CDR2 FYNNEI. The CDR3 is 14 residues long. V dropped 8 bases and J dropped 3 bases, with 14 bases sitting between them. In DNA, the CDR3 is TGTGCCAGCGCGGAGCGGGCTTACTACAATGAGCAGTTCTTC. As protein: CASAERAYYNEQFF.

The J gene is TRBJ1-5, the V gene TRBV2, with D possibly matching TRBD1 (5 bases). With 0 bases removed from V and 7 bases from J, the gap between germline ends came to 13 bases. Per germline, CDR1 SNHLY and CDR2 FYNNEI. This CDR3 contains 15 residues. DNA for the CDR3: TGTGCCAGCAGTGAAGCGGAGGCAGGGTTACAGCCCCAGCATTTT. Its protein is CASSEAEAGLQPQHF.